The entry that follows covers one T cell receptor beta chain sequence. Its antigen is not identified. TCRdb reprocessed the reads with MiXCR, giving one entry per CDR3 protein. The top ten clones hold around 13% of a sample with around 530,000 distinct CDR3 sequences, about 30% of them seen once. This entry comes from a study of T cell repertoires in cytomegalovirus infection. Study overall: TCR beta signatures that were public indicated CMV infection and matching HLA type. General study results and limits: Predominance within the ex vivo response was attributable to HLA-C-restricted CMV-specific TCR beta clonotypes.

Per the germline V gene, CDR1 is KGHDR and CDR2 is SFDVKD. Trimming shortened V by 4 bases and J by 4 bases, and 13 bases separated the two germline ends. The CDR3 is 15 residues long. The gene calls are TRBV24-1 and TRBJ2-1, with a possible D match to TRBD1 (6 bases). The sequence came from a human donor in good health (CMV status not recorded). Some clones in this sample may be carry-over from other donors' samples. The source material was PBMCs. For the CDR3, the DNA is TGTGCCACCAGTGAAGCCGGGACAAAATACAATGAGCAGTTCTTC. As protein: CATSEAGTKYNEQFF.